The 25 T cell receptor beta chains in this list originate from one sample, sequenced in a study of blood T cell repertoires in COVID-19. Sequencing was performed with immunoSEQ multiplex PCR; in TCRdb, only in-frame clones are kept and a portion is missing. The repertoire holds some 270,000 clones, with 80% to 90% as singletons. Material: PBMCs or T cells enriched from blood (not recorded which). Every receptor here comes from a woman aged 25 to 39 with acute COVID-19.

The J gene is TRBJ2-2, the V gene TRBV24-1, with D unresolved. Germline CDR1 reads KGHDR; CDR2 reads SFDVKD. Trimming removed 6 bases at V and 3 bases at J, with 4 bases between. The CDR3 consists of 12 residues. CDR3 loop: CATSPDTGELFF. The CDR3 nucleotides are TGTGCCACCAGTCCGGACACCGGGGAGCTGTTTTTT.

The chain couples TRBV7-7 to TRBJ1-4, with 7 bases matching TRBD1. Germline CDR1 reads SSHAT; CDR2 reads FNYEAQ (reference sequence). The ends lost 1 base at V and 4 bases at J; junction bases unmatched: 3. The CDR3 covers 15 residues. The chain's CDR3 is CASSLGRDSNEKLFF. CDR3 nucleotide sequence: TGTGCCAGCAGCTTAGGGAGGGACAGTAATGAAAAACTGTTTTTT.

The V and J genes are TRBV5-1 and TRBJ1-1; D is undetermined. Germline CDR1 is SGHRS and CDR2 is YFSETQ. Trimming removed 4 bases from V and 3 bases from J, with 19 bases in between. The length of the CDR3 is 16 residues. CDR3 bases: TGCGCCAGCAGCGAGGGCGGGAGCCCCATAGACACTGAAGCTTTCTTT. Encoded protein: CASSEGGSPIDTEAFF.

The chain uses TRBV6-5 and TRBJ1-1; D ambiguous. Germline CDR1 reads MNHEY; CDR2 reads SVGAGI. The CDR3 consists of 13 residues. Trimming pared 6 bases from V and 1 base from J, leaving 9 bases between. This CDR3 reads CASSAVRNTEAFF. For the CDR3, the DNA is TGTGCCAGCAGCGCGGTGCGGAACACTGAAGCTTTCTTT.

The CDR3 protein is CASSPRRDSRSTDTQYF. In nucleotides, the CDR3 is TGTGCCAGCTCACCTCGCCGGGACAGTAGGTCGACAGATACGCAGTATTTT. The chain employs TRBV18 and TRBJ2-3; 7 bases map to TRBD1. Germline CDR1 and CDR2: KGHSH and LQKENI. The CDR3 has 17 amino acids. V shed 3 bases and J 3 bases; nucleotides not matched to a gene: 12.

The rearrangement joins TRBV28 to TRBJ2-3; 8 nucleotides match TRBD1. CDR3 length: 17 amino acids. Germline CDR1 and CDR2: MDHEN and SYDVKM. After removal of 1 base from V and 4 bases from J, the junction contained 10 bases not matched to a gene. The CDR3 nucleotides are TGTGCCAGCAGTTTATCCCCCATGACAGGGGAGGCAGATACGCAGTATTTT. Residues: CASSLSPMTGEADTQYF.

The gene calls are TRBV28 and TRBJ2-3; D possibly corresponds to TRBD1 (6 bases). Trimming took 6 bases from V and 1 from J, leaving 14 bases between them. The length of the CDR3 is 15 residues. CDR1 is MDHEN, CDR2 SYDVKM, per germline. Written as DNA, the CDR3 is TGTGCCAGCAGCCAAACAGGGTGGGGCACAGATACGCAGTATTTT. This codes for CASSQTGWGTDTQYF.

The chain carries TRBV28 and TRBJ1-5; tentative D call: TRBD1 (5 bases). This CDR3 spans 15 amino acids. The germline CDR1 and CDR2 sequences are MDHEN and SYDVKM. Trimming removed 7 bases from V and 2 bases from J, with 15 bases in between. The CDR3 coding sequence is TGTGCCAGCACCTCGGAACAGGTTGGCAATCAGCCCCAGCATTTT. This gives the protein CASTSEQVGNQPQHF.

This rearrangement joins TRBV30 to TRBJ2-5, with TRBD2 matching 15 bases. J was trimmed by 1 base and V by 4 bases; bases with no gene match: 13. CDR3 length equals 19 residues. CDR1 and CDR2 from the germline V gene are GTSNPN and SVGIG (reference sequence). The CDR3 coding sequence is TGTGCCTGGAACGTCAGGAGGACTAGCGGGAGGGCCCCCCAAGAGACCCAGTACTTC. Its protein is CAWNVRRTSGRAPQETQYF. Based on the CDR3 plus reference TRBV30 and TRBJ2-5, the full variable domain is SQTIHQWPATLVQPVGSPLSLECTVEGTSNPNLYWYRQAAGRGLQLLFYSVGIGQISSEVPQNLSASRPQDRQFILSSKKLLLSDSGFYLCAWNVRRTSGRAPQETQYFGPGTRLLVL.

CDR3: CASSLALLAGEPDEQYF. Here the CDR3 DNA reads TGCGCCAGCAGCTTGGCCTTACTAGCGGGAGAACCTGACGAGCAGTACTTC. V gene TRBV5-1 combines with J gene TRBJ2-7, with TRBD2 identical over 11 bases. CDR3 length equals 17 residues. Looked up from germline, CDR1 is SGHRS and CDR2 is YFSETQ. V was pared by 0 bases and J by 5 bases, with 10 bases of the junction left unmatched. Using reference TRBV5-1 and TRBJ2-7 for the parts outside the CDR3, the full variable domain is KAGVTQTPRYLIKTRGQQVTLSCSPISGHRSVSWYQQTPGQGLQFLFEYFSETQRNKGNFPGRFSGRQFSNSRSEMNVSTLELGDSALYLCASSLALLAGEPDEQYFGPGTRLTVT.

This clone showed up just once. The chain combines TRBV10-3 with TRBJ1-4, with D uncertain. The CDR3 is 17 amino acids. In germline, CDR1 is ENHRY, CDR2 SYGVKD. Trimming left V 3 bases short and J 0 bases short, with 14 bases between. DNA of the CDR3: TGTGCCATCAGTGACGGTCAGGTAGAACCAACTAATGAAAAACTGTTTTTT. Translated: CAISDGQVEPTNEKLFF.

CDR3 nucleotide sequence: TGTGCCATTGGGATAGGCGGGAGATACGAGCAGTACTTC. It specifies CAIGIGGRYEQYF. This chain uses TRBV27 with TRBJ2-7, with 7 positions matching TRBD2. The length of the CDR3 is 13 residues. Per the germline V gene, CDR1 is MNHEY and CDR2 is SMNVEV (reference sequence). The V segment lost 10 bases and the J segment 4 bases; nucleotides outside the gene matches: 10.

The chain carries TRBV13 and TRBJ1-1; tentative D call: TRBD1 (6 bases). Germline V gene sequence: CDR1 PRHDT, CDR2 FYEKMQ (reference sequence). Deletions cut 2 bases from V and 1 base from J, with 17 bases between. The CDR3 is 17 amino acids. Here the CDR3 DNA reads TGTGCCAGCAGCTTACAAGGCCGAGGGGGGGCGAACACTGAAGCTTTCTTT. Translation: CASSLQGRGGANTEAFF.

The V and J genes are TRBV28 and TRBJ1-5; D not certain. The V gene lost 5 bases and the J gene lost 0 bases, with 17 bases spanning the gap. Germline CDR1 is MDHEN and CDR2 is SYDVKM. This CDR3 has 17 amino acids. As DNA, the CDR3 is TGTGCCAGCAGTCCTCAGGCGTCCTTTTATAGCAATCAGCCCCAGCATTTT. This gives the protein CASSPQASFYSNQPQHF.

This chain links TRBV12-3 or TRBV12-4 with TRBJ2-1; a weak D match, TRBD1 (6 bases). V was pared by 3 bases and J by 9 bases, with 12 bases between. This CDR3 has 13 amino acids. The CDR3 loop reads CASSFRGRFEQFF. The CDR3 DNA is TGTGCCAGCAGTTTCAGGGGCCGTTTTGAGCAGTTCTTC.

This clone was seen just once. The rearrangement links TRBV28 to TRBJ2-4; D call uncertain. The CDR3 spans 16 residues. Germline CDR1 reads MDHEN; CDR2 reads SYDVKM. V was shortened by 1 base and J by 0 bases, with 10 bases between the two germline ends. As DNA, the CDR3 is TGTGCCAGCAGTTTATCAGCGCGCCTAGCCAAAAACATTCAGTACTTC. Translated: CASSLSARLAKNIQYF. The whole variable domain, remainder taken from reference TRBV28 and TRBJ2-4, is DVKVTQSSRYLVKRTGEKVFLECVQDMDHENMFWYRQDPGLGLRLIYFSYDVKMKEKGDIPEGYSVSREKKERFSLILESASTNQTSMYLCASSLSARLAKNIQYFGAGTRLSVL.

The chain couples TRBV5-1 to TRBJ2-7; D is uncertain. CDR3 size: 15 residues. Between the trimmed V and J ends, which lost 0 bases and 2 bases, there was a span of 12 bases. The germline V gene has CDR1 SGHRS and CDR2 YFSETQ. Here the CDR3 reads CASSLVDAGPYEQYF. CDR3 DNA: TGCGCCAGCAGCTTGGTCGACGCTGGGCCCTACGAGCAGTACTTC. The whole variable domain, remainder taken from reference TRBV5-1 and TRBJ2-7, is KAGVTQTPRYLIKTRGQQVTLSCSPISGHRSVSWYQQTPGQGLQFLFEYFSETQRNKGNFPGRFSGRQFSNSRSEMNVSTLELGDSALYLCASSLVDAGPYEQYFGPGTRLTVT.

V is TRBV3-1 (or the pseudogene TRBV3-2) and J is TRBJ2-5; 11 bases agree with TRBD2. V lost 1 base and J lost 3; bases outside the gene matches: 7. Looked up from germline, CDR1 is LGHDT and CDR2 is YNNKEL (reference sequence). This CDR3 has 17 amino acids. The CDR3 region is CASSQGFSGRGEETQYF. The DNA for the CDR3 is TGTGCCAGCAGCCAAGGCTTTAGCGGGAGGGGCGAAGAGACCCAGTACTTC.

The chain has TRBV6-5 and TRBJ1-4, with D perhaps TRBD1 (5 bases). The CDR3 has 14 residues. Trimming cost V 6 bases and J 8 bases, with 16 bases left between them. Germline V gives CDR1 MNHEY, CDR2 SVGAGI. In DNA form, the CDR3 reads TGTGCCAGCAGAGACCCAGGCCAGGGAGAAAAACTGTTTTTT. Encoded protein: CASRDPGQGEKLFF.

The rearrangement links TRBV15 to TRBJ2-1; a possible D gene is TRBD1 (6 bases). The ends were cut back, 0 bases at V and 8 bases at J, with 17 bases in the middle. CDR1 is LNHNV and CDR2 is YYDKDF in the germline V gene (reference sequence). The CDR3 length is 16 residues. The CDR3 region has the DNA TGTGCCACCAGCAGAGATCTTGCAGGGACACGGTATGAGCAGTTCTTC. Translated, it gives CATSRDLAGTRYEQFF. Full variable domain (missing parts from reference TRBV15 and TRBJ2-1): DAMVIQNPRYQVTQFGKPVTLSCSQTLNHNVMYWYQQKSSQAPKLLFHYYDKDFNNEADTPDNFQSRRPNTSFCFLDIRSPGLGDTAMYLCATSRDLAGTRYEQFFGPGTRLTVL.

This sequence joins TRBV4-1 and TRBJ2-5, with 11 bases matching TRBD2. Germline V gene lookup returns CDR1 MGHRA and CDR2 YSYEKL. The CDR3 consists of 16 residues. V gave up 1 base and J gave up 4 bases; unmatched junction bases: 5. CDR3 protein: CASSQVAGGRRETQYF. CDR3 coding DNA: TGCGCCAGCAGCCAAGTAGCGGGAGGGCGTCGAGAGACCCAGTACTTC.

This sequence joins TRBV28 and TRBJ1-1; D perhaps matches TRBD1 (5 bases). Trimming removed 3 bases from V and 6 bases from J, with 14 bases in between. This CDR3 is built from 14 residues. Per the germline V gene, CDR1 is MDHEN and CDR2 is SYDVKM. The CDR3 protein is CASSFSLRVPEAFF. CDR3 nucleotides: TGTGCCAGCAGTTTTAGTCTCAGGGTTCCTGAAGCTTTCTTT.

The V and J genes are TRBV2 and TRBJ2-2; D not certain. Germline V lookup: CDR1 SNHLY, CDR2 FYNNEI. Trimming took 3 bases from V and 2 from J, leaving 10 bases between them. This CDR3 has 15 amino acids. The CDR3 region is CASSDVKLNTGELFF. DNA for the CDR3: TGTGCCAGCAGTGACGTCAAGCTAAACACCGGGGAGCTGTTTTTT.

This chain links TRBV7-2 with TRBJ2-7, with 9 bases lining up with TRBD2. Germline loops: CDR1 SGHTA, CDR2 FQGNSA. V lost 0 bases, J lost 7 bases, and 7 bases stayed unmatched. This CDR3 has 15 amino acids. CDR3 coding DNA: TGTGCCAGCAGCTTAGCAGCGGGAGGTCGTGGTGAGCAGTACTTC. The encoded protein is CASSLAAGGRGEQYF.

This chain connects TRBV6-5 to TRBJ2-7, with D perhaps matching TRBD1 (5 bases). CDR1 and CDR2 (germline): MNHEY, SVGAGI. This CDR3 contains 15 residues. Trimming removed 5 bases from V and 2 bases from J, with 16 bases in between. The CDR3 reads CASSTQGEATYEQYF. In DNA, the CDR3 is TGTGCCAGCAGTACTCAGGGCGAGGCCACCTACGAGCAGTACTTC.